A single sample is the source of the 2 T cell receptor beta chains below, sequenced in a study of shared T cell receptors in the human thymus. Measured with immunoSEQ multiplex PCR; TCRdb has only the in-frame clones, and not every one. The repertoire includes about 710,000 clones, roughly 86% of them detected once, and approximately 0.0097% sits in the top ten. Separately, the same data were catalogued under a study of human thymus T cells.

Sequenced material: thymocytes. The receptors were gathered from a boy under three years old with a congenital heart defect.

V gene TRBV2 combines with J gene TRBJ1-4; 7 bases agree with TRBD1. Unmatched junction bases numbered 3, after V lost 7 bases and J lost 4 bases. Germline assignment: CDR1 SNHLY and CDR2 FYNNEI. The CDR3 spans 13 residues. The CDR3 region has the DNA TGTGCCAGCAAAGGGGGCCGTAATGAAAAACTGTTTTTT. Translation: CASKGGRNEKLFF.

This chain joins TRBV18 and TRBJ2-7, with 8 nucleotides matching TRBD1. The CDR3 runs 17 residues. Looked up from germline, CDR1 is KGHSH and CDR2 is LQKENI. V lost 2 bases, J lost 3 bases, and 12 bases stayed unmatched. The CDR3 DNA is TGTGCCAGCTCACCAGTCTACGGACAGGGAGACGGCTACGAGCAGTACTTC. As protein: CASSPVYGQGDGYEQYF.